This is a list of T cell receptor beta chains from one sample in a study of breast tumors, draining lymph nodes, adjacent tissues. TCRdb processed the multiplex PCR reads anew with MiXCR; each CDR3 protein has one entry. Found here are about 14,000 distinct CDR3 sequences, roughly 50% of them singletons; the top ten hold around 31%. Sequencing was carried out using tumor-adjacent breast tissue. These receptors came from a female donor with breast cancer. Some clones in this sample may be carry-over from other donors' samples. Each CDR3 is given with its conserved first and last residue. D genes are given only for firm matches. Clone size, where shown, is once, few, many, or a class for clones that have expanded.

j_call d_call clone_size v_call cdr3_nt cdr3_aa
TRBJ2-1 . . TRBV29-1 TGCAGTGGCAGCGCCCGTTACAATGAGCAGTTCTTC CSGSARYNEQFF
TRBJ2-5 . . TRBV4-2 TGTGCCAGCAGCCAAGGCGGGCGGTACCAAGAGACCCAGTACTTC CASSQGGRYQETQYF
TRBJ2-6 . . TRBV6-6 TGTGCCAGCAAAGGAGGGGGTGAGGCCAACGTCCTGACTTTC CASKGGGEANVLTF
TRBJ1-4 . . TRBV7-6 TGTGCCAGCAGCGAATTAACAGGAAAACTGTTTTTT CASSELTGKLFF
TRBJ1-3 . once TRBV2 TGTGCCAGGGGGGACTCTGGAAACACCATATATTTT CARGDSGNTIYF
TRBJ2-7 TRBD2 medium-sized TRBV11-2 TGTGCCAGCAGCCCAGCGGCCACGGGAGGAGGCGAGCAGTACTTC CASSPAATGGGEQYF
TRBJ2-2 . few TRBV7-6 TGTGCCAGCAGTTCCTACACCGGGGAGCTGTTTTTT CASSSYTGELFF
TRBJ2-3 TRBD2 . TRBV29-1 TGCAGCGTCACGGGACTAGGGGAAGTGCCAGATACGCAGTATTTT CSVTGLGEVPDTQYF
TRBJ1-5 TRBD1 . TRBV6-1 TGTGCCAGCAGTGAAGTGCAGGGGGGCGATCAGTCCCAGCATTTT CASSEVQGGDQSQHF
TRBJ1-2 . many TRBV20-1 TGCAGTGCTAGAGAGACCTACTATGGCTACACCTTC CSARETYYGYTF
TRBJ1-2 TRBD1 . TRBV7-8 TGTGCCAGCAGCTTAGAGACAGGGGGTGGCTATGGCTACACCTTC CASSLETGGGYGYTF
TRBJ1-6 . . TRBV7-3 TGTGCCAGCAGCCCAACGGGACAAATGAATTCACCCCTCCACTTT CASSPTGQMNSPLHF
TRBJ2-7 TRBD2 once TRBV20-1 TGCAGTGCTTCGGGACTACCCTCCTACGAGCAGTACTTC CSASGLPSYEQYF
TRBJ2-5 . many TRBV28 TGTGCCAGCAGTCCGGAGGGGACCCAGTACTTC CASSPEGTQYF
TRBJ2-4 . . TRBV5-1 TGCGCCAGCAGCTTGGCGGGAACTATAAACATTCAGTACTTC CASSLAGTINIQYF
TRBJ1-2 TRBD1 . TRBV19 TGTGCCAGTAATATCGGGACAGACTATGGCTACACCTTC CASNIGTDYGYTF
TRBJ2-7 TRBD1 . TRBV10-1 TGCGCCAGCAGTGATCGCTTCGGGACAGTATCCTACGAGCAGTACTTC CASSDRFGTVSYEQYF
TRBJ2-1 . . TRBV29-1 TGCAGCGTCGACTTAATAAACGGGTTTGGCAATGAGCAGTTCTTC CSVDLINGFGNEQFF
TRBJ2-7 . . TRBV27 TGTGCCAGCAGTTTAGCTGGGACACTGAACGAGCAGTACTTC CASSLAGTLNEQYF
TRBJ1-6 . . TRBV19 TGTGCCAGTAGTTCCCATGGTTCACCCCTCCACTTT CASSSHGSPLHF
TRBJ2-1 TRBD2 once TRBV10-2 TGCGCCAGCAGTGAGGAGGCTGGGACTAGCGGGAGCGATGAGCAGTTCTTC CASSEEAGTSGSDEQFF
TRBJ2-7 TRBD2 . TRBV5-5 TGTGCCAGCAGCTCAGGGACTACCGGGAGTCTCGTGCAGTGCTTC CASSSGTTGSLVQCF
TRBJ2-7 TRBD1 . TRBV9 TGTGCCAGCAGCCCGTCAGGGACAGGCTGGTACGAGCAGTACTTC CASSPSGTGWYEQYF
TRBJ2-7 TRBD2 . TRBV20-1 TGCAGTGCTAGAGTTCTAGCGGGAAGGGGATCCTACGAGCAGTACTTC CSARVLAGRGSYEQYF
TRBJ2-7 TRBD2 medium-sized TRBV20-1 TGCAGTGCTCTCACTATAGCGGGACCCTACGAGCAGTACTTC CSALTIAGPYEQYF
TRBJ2-5 . . TRBV11-3 TGTGCCAGCAGCTTACGGGGAGGTGCAGAGACCCAGTACTTC CASSLRGGAETQYF
TRBJ2-6 . . TRBV10-3 TGTGCCATCAGTGAGTCAAAGGGTGGGTCTGGGGCCAACATCCTGACTTTC CAISESKGGSGANILTF
TRBJ1-5 . . TRBV20-1 TGCAGTGCTAGTCCTGAGGTAAATCAGCCCCAGCATTTT CSASPEVNQPQHF
TRBJ2-1 TRBD2 . TRBV24-1 TGTGCCCCGGGACTAGCGGACAATGAGCAGTTCTTC CAPGLADNEQFF
TRBJ1-6 TRBD1 medium-sized TRBV7-9 TGTGCCAGCAGCCCCGCGGGACAGGACAATTCACCCCTCCACTTT CASSPAGQDNSPLHF
TRBJ2-5 . . TRBV7-2 TGTGCCAGCAGCTTAGAACTCGGCCAAGAGACCCAGTACTTC CASSLELGQETQYF
TRBJ1-1 . . TRBV6-2/TRBV6-3 TGTGCCAGCAAGGACCCTTTGATACAGTCCCTGAACACTGAAGCCTTCTTT CASKDPLIQSLNTEAFF
TRBJ2-2 TRBD1 . TRBV20-1 TGCAGTGCCGTCCCACTGGACAGGGGGGACACCGGGGAGCTGTTTTTT CSAVPLDRGDTGELFF
TRBJ1-2 . once TRBV20-1 TGCAGTGCTCACGAGACAGCGGGGGATAGCTATGGCTACACCTTC CSAHETAGDSYGYTF
TRBJ2-5 . many TRBV20-1 TGCAGTGCTTTTGACTCCACGCATGGAGAGACCCAGTACTTC CSAFDSTHGETQYF
TRBJ2-3 TRBD2 . TRBV7-3 TGTGCCAGCAGCGCGGGACTAGGCCACACCCATACGCAGTATTTC CASSAGLGHTHTQYF
TRBJ2-3 TRBD1 . TRBV11-2 TGTGCCAGCAGCTTAAGTCTAGGGGGCACCCATACGCAGTATTTT CASSLSLGGTHTQYF
TRBJ2-1 TRBD2 medium-sized TRBV10-3 TGTGCCATCAGTGAGTCTCTAGCGGAACCGTACAATGAGCAGTTCTTC CAISESLAEPYNEQFF
TRBJ1-3 TRBD1 . TRBV12-3/TRBV12-4 TGTGCCAGCAGGCTAACAGGGGGAGGAAACACCATATATTTT CASRLTGGGNTIYF
TRBJ1-2 . . TRBV7-9 TGTGGCAGCAGCTTAAGTGACCGGGGCTACACCTTC CGSSLSDRGYTF
TRBJ1-6 . . TRBV29-1 TGCAGCGTTGCCCAGAACCTCCATTCACCCCTCCACTTT CSVAQNLHSPLHF
TRBJ2-2 . large TRBV4-2 TGTGCCAGCAGCCGCCGGCCGGGACCACAATCCGGGGAGCTGTTTTTT CASSRRPGPQSGELFF
TRBJ2-7 . once TRBV12-3/TRBV12-4 TGTGCCAGCAGTTCCCCTTCTAACGAGCAGTACTTC CASSSPSNEQYF
TRBJ1-2 . . TRBV5-1 TGCGCCAGCAGCTTAAGCCAGTACGATGGCTACACCTTC CASSLSQYDGYTF
TRBJ2-7 . . TRBV6-1 TGTGCCGGCAGTCTGCAGGGGGCGGGAGTCGCCGAGCAGTACTTC CAGSLQGAGVAEQYF
TRBJ2-7 . few TRBV11-2 TGTGCCAGCAGCTTAGATGTTCGGGCGGGGATTCCCCGGGTCGACAGGGCTTACGAGCAGTACTTC CASSLDVRAGIPRVDRAYEQYF
TRBJ1-5 . few TRBV24-1 TGTGCCACCAGTGTGGGACAGCCCCAGCATTTT CATSVGQPQHF
TRBJ2-3 . many TRBV9 TGTGCCAGCAGCGTAGGACTTAGCACAGATACGCAGTATTTT CASSVGLSTDTQYF
TRBJ2-1 TRBD2 . TRBV20-1 TGCAGTGCTAAAGGGGGACTAGCGCCACCAGGTTACAATGAGCAGTTCTTC CSAKGGLAPPGYNEQFF
TRBJ1-4 . . TRBV7-2 TGTGCCAGCAGCTCAGACACGGAAGAAAAACTGTTTTTT CASSSDTEEKLFF
TRBJ2-5 TRBD2 . TRBV4-3 TGCGCCAGCAGCGGGACTAGCGGGATAGAGACCCAGTACTTC CASSGTSGIETQYF
TRBJ2-7 . medium-sized TRBV12-3/TRBV12-4 TGTGCCAGCAGTTTGCCCAGCGGCGAGCAGTACTTC CASSLPSGEQYF
TRBJ1-6 TRBD1 . TRBV20-1 TGCAGTGCGAGAGGGGACAGGGATTCACCCCTCCACTTT CSARGDRDSPLHF
TRBJ1-5 . . TRBV2 TGTGCCAGCAGTGAAGGCAGCCCCAATCAGCCCCAGCATTTT CASSEGSPNQPQHF